This TCR beta chain stems from a study of blood T cell repertoires in COVID-19. Authors' data handling: Using reference gene primer amplification, nucleated cell counts were estimated. Libraries were prepared by immunoSEQ multiplex PCR; TCRdb keeps only in-frame clonotypes and omits some of them. V, J and clone size are those of that table, while D and trimming were read from the DNA. Of about 270,000 clones listed, roughly nine tenths were seen once; the top ten hold less than 15%. Germline V gene data show CDR1 as SGDLS and CDR2 as YYNGEE. V gave up 0 bases and J gave up 0 bases, with 10 bases separating them. The CDR3 totals 15 residues.

The TCR comes from a woman in her twenties or thirties with COVID-19, enrolled during active disease. The chain joins TRBV9 to TRBJ2-7; D is unresolved. The specimen sequenced was peripheral blood. The CDR3: CASSVGLRSSYEQYF. The CDR3, as DNA: TGTGCCAGCAGCGTAGGCCTGAGGAGCTCCTACGAGCAGTACTTC.